These 22 T cell receptor beta chains share one sample of origin, sequenced in a study of blood T cells in healthy people across ages. With a J-beta primer mix and a sample-barcoded 5' primer, a second PCR ran about 6 to 11 cycles. One entry per CDR3 protein results from TCRdb running MiXCR on the 5' RACE reads. Of roughly 1,800,000 distinct CDR3 sequences listed, about 49% were seen once; the top ten hold approximately 2%. Sequencing used blood. These receptors came from a woman aged 40 to 50 in good health.

This chain connects TRBV6-5 to TRBJ2-7; the match to TRBD2 covers 9 bases. Unmatched junction bases numbered 11, after V lost 8 bases and J lost 3 bases. Per germline, CDR1 MNHEY and CDR2 SVGAGI. The CDR3 is 15 residues long. The CDR3 bases are TGTGCCAGCGCACTCCCAGGGACTAGCAGCTACGAGCAGTACTTC. It codes for CASALPGTSSYEQYF.

V is TRBV7-6 and J is TRBJ2-7, with no clear D. The CDR3 sequence is 13 residues long. Germline lookup yields CDR1 SGHVS and CDR2 FNYEAQ. V was trimmed by 5 bases and J by 4 bases, leaving 12 bases between them. The CDR3 reads CASSPPGRYEQYF. The CDR3 region has the DNA TGTGCCAGCAGCCCCCCCGGGCGGTACGAGCAGTACTTC. Combining the CDR3 with reference TRBV7-6 and TRBJ2-7 gives the whole variable domain GAGVSQSPRYKVTKRGQDVALRCDPISGHVSLYWYRQALGQGPEFLTYFNYEAQQDKSGLPNDRFSAERPEGSISTLTIQRTEQRDSAMYRCASSPPGRYEQYFGPGTRLTVT.

In its sample, this clonotype was seen a few times. The V and J genes are TRBV5-5 and TRBJ1-1; no clear D. V was cut by 5 bases and J by 1 base, with 9 bases left in between. The length of the CDR3 is 13 residues. Looked up from germline, CDR1 is SGHKS and CDR2 is YYEKEE (reference sequence). This CDR3 reads CASREGPNTEAFF. For the CDR3, the DNA is TGTGCCAGCAGGGAGGGTCCGAACACTGAAGCTTTCTTT.

This chain links TRBV24-1 with TRBJ2-5; 7 nucleotides line up with TRBD2. V shed 0 bases, J shed 4 bases, and the junction held 7 bases outside the gene matches. CDR3 length equals 16 residues. Germline loops: CDR1 KGHDR, CDR2 SFDVKD. This CDR3 is CATSDLTVPGGETQYF. CDR3 in DNA: TGTGCCACCAGTGATTTGACAGTTCCGGGAGGAGAGACCCAGTACTTC.

The V gene is TRBV7-2, the J gene TRBJ2-1; unclear D gene. Trimming stripped 4 bases from V and 14 bases from J, with 21 bases between. This CDR3 contains 14 residues. The V gene's germline CDR1 is SGHTA and CDR2 FQGNSA. The CDR3 is CASSYERAGVGEFF. DNA for the CDR3: TGTGCCAGCAGCTACGAAAGAGCAGGTGTCGGTGAGTTCTTC.

The V gene is TRBV12-3 or TRBV12-4, the J gene TRBJ2-3; 8 bases are shared with TRBD1. The ends lost 5 bases at V and 4 bases at J; junction bases unmatched: 5. The CDR3 has 14 residues. CDR3 in amino acids: CASSGDRSADTQYF. The CDR3 nucleotides are TGTGCCAGCAGTGGGGACAGGAGTGCAGATACGCAGTATTTT.

This clonotype was picked up many times. The CDR3: CASSFEETQYF. The CDR3 nucleotides are TGTGCCAGCAGCTTTGAAGAGACCCAGTACTTC. The V call is TRBV12-3 or TRBV12-4, the J call TRBJ2-5, with D uncertain. The CDR3 spans 11 residues. The V end was cut by 6 bases, the J end by 3 bases, with 5 bases between.

There are many counts of this clonotype. The chain uses TRBV20-1 and TRBJ2-3, with TRBD2 identical over 7 bases. The V gene's germline CDR1 is DFQATT and CDR2 SNEGSKA (reference sequence). The CDR3 is 15 residues long. V trimming: 2 bases; J trimming: 0 bases; junction bases outside the gene matches: 5. In DNA form, the CDR3 reads TGCAGTGCTAGAAGATCTAGCGGAAGCACAGATACGCAGTATTTT. Translated, it gives CSARRSSGSTDTQYF.

This chain links TRBV6-1 with TRBJ2-7; D is unclear. CDR3 length: 13 amino acids. Between the trimmed V and J ends, which lost 1 base and 10 bases, there was a span of 14 bases. CDR1 and CDR2 from the germline V gene are MNHNS and SASEGT. The CDR3 protein is CASSEVKNDAQYF. The CDR3, as DNA: TGTGCCAGCAGTGAAGTAAAGAATGATGCCCAGTACTTC.

The chain recombines TRBV2 with TRBJ2-1; no clear D. V shed 2 bases and J shed 10 bases, with 18 bases lying between them. The germline V gene encodes CDR1 SNHLY and CDR2 FYNNEI. The CDR3 is 15 residues long. The CDR3 bases are TGTGCCAGCAGTGAAAGCGAGCGAACTGTGGGGGAGCAGTTCTTC. This encodes CASSESERTVGEQFF.

This clonotype occurred a few times. The rearrangement joins TRBV4-1 to TRBJ2-1; TRBD2 is a possible D gene (7 bases). Germline CDR1 reads MGHRA; CDR2 reads YSYEKL. The CDR3 has 16 amino acids. Trimming pared 4 bases from V and 7 bases from J, leaving 20 bases between. The CDR3 here is CASSPKVGGASNEQFF. The CDR3 nucleotides are TGCGCCAGCAGCCCCAAGGTGGGGGGGGCCTCGAATGAGCAGTTCTTC.

V usage is TRBV13 and J usage is TRBJ1-2; a possible D gene is TRBD1 (6 bases). The germline V and J ends were trimmed by 5 bases and 6 bases, with 19 bases remaining between them. The V gene's germline CDR1 is PRHDT and CDR2 FYEKMQ (reference sequence). There are 15 residues in the CDR3. The CDR3 region has the DNA TGTGCCAGCAGCCATAGGGGGGCAGGGACCCATGGCTACACCTTC. Translation gives CASSHRGAGTHGYTF. The whole variable domain, remainder taken from reference TRBV13 and TRBJ1-2, is AAGVIQSPRHLIKEKRETATLKCYPIPRHDTVYWYQQGPGQDPQFLISFYEKMQSDKGSIPDRFSAQQFSDYHSELNMSSLELGDSALYFCASSHRGAGTHGYTFGSGTRLTVV.

V and J are TRBV2 and TRBJ2-5, with TRBD2 as a possible D gene (6 bases). The ends were cut back, 3 bases at V and 5 bases at J, with 19 bases in the middle. CDR3 length: 16 amino acids. Germline lookup yields CDR1 SNHLY and CDR2 FYNNEI. CDR3 sequence (DNA): TGTGCCAGCAGTGATCCTTCCCGGGGGTCCTGGGAGACCCAGTACTTC. As protein: CASSDPSRGSWETQYF.

This chain connects TRBV4-3 to TRBJ2-1, with 9 nucleotides matching TRBD1. This CDR3 spans 15 amino acids. Trimming removed 0 bases from V and 5 bases from J; junction bases left unmatched: 2. The V gene's germline CDR1 is LGHNA and CDR2 YSLEER. As DNA, the CDR3 is TGCGCCAGCAGCCAAGAGGACAGGGGAAACAATGAGCAGTTCTTC. It translates to CASSQEDRGNNEQFF.

This chain uses TRBV20-1 with TRBJ2-5; 8 bases match TRBD1. This CDR3 region has 18 residues. Germline CDR1 and CDR2: DFQATT and SNEGSKA (reference sequence). V shed 0 bases and J 0 bases; nucleotides not matched to a gene: 12. The CDR3 nucleotides are TGCAGTGCTAGAGAAAAGGACAGGGTGGGGGAGCACCAAGAGACCCAGTACTTC. Its protein is CSAREKDRVGEHQETQYF.

This clonotype was detected a few times. The V call is TRBV5-5, the J call TRBJ2-7, with D maybe TRBD2 (5 bases). Germline CDR1 SGHKS, CDR2 YYEKEE (reference sequence). Trimming cost V 2 bases and J 5 bases, with 14 bases left between them. The CDR3 runs to 14 residues. CDR3 in DNA: TGTGCCAGCAGCTTCCTTGAGGGTTGGAACGAGCAGTACTTC. Translation: CASSFLEGWNEQYF.

The chain couples TRBV20-1 to TRBJ2-7, with 14 bases fitting TRBD2. Trimming took 5 bases from V and 4 from J; bases not matched to a gene: 4. CDR1 is DFQATT and CDR2 is SNEGSKA in the germline V gene (reference sequence). This CDR3 is built from 14 residues. The CDR3 spells CSASWTSGGYEQYF. The CDR3 DNA reads as TGCAGTGCTTCCTGGACTAGCGGGGGGTACGAGCAGTACTTC.

This clonotype was found a few times. The gene calls are TRBV5-1 and TRBJ2-5; 7 positions match TRBD1. The CDR3 has 15 amino acids. V trimming: 4 bases; J trimming: 2 bases; junction bases outside the gene matches: 8. The germline V gene encodes CDR1 SGHRS and CDR2 YFSETQ. The DNA for the CDR3 is TGCGCCAGCAGCCGGACAGGACAGACACAAGAGACCCAGTACTTC. Its protein is CASSRTGQTQETQYF.

The rearrangement uses TRBV12-3 or TRBV12-4 and TRBJ2-3, with 7 nucleotides matching TRBD2. The CDR3 consists of 16 residues. V shed 6 bases and J 5 bases; nucleotides not matched to a gene: 14. CDR3 in amino acids: CASSAARGGKRDTQYF. The CDR3 region has the DNA TGTGCCAGCAGCGCAGCGAGGGGAGGGAAGAGAGATACGCAGTATTTT.

The gene calls are TRBV20-1 and TRBJ1-6; D not resolved. Germline assignment: CDR1 DFQATT and CDR2 SNEGSKA (reference sequence). Trimming shortened V by 3 bases and J by 5 bases, and 8 bases separated the two germline ends. This CDR3 is 13 amino acids long. The CDR3 DNA reads TGCAGTGCTAGGTCCCGGAATAATTCACCCCTCCACTTT. Translation gives CSARSRNNSPLHF.

In the case of this clonotype: Germline is not matched at one junction end, which may reflect a read error. The chain has TRBV28 and TRBJ1-6; 8 nucleotides match TRBD1. Looked up from germline, CDR1 is MDHEN and CDR2 is SYDVKM. This CDR3 is 16 amino acids long. This CDR3 is CASSKGQDSYNSPPHF. CDR3 nucleotide sequence: TGTGCCAGCAGTAAGGGACAGGACTCCTATAATTCACCCCCCCACTTT.

The J gene is TRBJ2-5, the V gene TRBV20-1, with D perhaps being TRBD1 or TRBD2 (6 bases each). V dropped 3 bases and J dropped 4 bases, with 18 bases sitting between them. The germline V gene has CDR1 DFQATT and CDR2 SNEGSKA (reference sequence). This CDR3 region has 15 residues. CDR3 amino acids: CSARQEGDNRETQYF. Here the CDR3 DNA reads TGCAGTGCTAGGCAGGAGGGGGACAATCGAGAGACCCAGTACTTC.